The 32 T cell receptor beta chains below come from one sample, sequenced in a study of somatic mutations in cytotoxic T cells in rheumatoid arthritis. TCRdb's table, derived via immunoSEQ multiplex PCR, lists solely in-frame clones and lacks some. The sample yields around 19,000 clones, approximately 82% seen once. The sample consisted of CD8+ T cells sorted from blood. These receptors came from an adult with rheumatoid arthritis.

The chain carries TRBV6-5 and TRBJ1-4, with D uncertain. Germline-derived CDR1 and CDR2 are MNHEY and SVGAGI. V was trimmed by 2 bases and J by 7 bases, leaving 14 bases between them. CDR3 size: 15 residues. CDR3 residues: CASSYGNLPGEKLFF. CDR3 in DNA: TGTGCCAGCAGTTACGGTAACCTCCCAGGTGAAAAACTGTTTTTT.

The CDR3 is CSTLGLIVGEQFF. Written as DNA, the CDR3 is TGCAGCACTCTTGGGCTGATCGTAGGTGAGCAGTTCTTC. The chain joins TRBV29-1 to TRBJ2-1; D remains unclear. Germline-derived CDR1 and CDR2 are SQVTM and ANQGSEA. V was clipped by 8 bases and J by 9 bases, with 20 bases between them. The CDR3 is 13 residues long.

The chain employs TRBV2 and TRBJ1-1; D gene unclear. V gave up 1 base and J gave up 10 bases, with 16 bases separating them. Germline V gene data show CDR1 as SNHLY and CDR2 as FYNNEI. CDR3 length: 14 residues. The CDR3 protein is CASSEVWEGGAAFF. CDR3 DNA: TGTGCCAGCAGTGAAGTTTGGGAAGGAGGCGCAGCTTTCTTT. The full variable domain, its missing parts supplied by reference TRBV2 and TRBJ1-1, is EPEVTQTPSHQVTQMGQEVILRCVPISNHLYFYWYRQILGQKVEFLVSFYNNEISEKSEIFDDQFSVERPDGSNFTLKIRSTKLEDSAMYFCASSEVWEGGAAFFGQGTRLTVV.

This rearrangement joins TRBV7-6 to TRBJ2-7; 10 positions match TRBD1. This CDR3 contains 15 residues. In germline, CDR1 is SGHVS, CDR2 FNYEAQ. Trimming removed 5 bases from V and 3 bases from J; junction bases left unmatched: 7. Here the CDR3 reads CASSPSGDRGYEQYF. CDR3 sequence (DNA): TGTGCCAGCAGCCCCAGCGGGGACAGGGGCTACGAGCAGTACTTC.

The chain recombines TRBV27 with TRBJ2-1; D ambiguous. The germline V gene has CDR1 MNHEY and CDR2 SMNVEV (reference sequence). The ends were cut back, 3 bases at V and 0 bases at J, with 9 bases in the middle. The CDR3 consists of 15 residues. CDR3 in amino acids: CASSFAHSSYNEQFF. The CDR3 DNA reads as TGTGCCAGCAGTTTTGCCCACAGCTCCTACAATGAGCAGTTCTTC.

The J gene is TRBJ2-5, the V gene TRBV7-9; D call uncertain. This CDR3 region has 13 residues. V lost 3 bases and J lost 2, with 7 bases in between. Germline CDR1 is SEHNR and CDR2 is FQNEAQ (reference sequence). The CDR3 loop reads CASSFPQQETQYF. CDR3 DNA sequence: TGTGCCAGCAGCTTCCCACAACAAGAGACCCAGTACTTC.

The chain couples TRBV6-1 to TRBJ2-3, with a possible D match to TRBD2 (6 bases). The length of the CDR3 is 15 residues. Trimming took 0 bases from V and 1 from J, leaving 8 bases between them. Germline CDR1 and CDR2: MNHNS and SASEGT. The chain's CDR3 is CASSEARGGTDTQYF. CDR3 DNA sequence: TGTGCCAGCAGTGAAGCGCGGGGCGGCACAGATACGCAGTATTTT.

This chain links TRBV9 with TRBJ1-3, with D possibly TRBD1 on 6 matching bases. V was pared by 5 bases and J by 0 bases, with 6 bases between. CDR1 SGDLS and CDR2 YYNGEE come from the germline V gene. CDR3 length: 13 amino acids. For the CDR3, the DNA is TGTGCCAGCAGGGACAGCTCTGGAAACACCATATATTTT. Residues: CASRDSSGNTIYF.

The rearrangement links TRBV9 to TRBJ1-3; 7 nucleotides line up with TRBD1. The trim removed 3 bases at V and 0 bases at J, leaving 9 bases unmatched. CDR3 length equals 17 residues. Germline V lookup: CDR1 SGDLS, CDR2 YYNGEE. CDR3 residues: CASSGGTDQSSGNTIYF. Written as DNA, the CDR3 is TGTGCCAGCAGCGGGGGGACAGACCAAAGCTCTGGAAACACCATATATTTT.

The rearrangement uses TRBV12-5 and TRBJ1-5; the D is unclear. The CDR3 is 14 amino acids. Trimming pared 9 bases from V and 2 bases from J, leaving 14 bases between. Per germline, CDR1 LGHNT and CDR2 FRNRAP. The CDR3 DNA sequence: TGTGCTAGCTGCCTTGGGTTGGGCAATCAGCCCCAGCATTTT. Translated, it gives CASCLGLGNQPQHF.

The chain carries TRBV20-1 and TRBJ2-7; D not certain. The CDR3 spans 11 residues. The V gene lost 1 base and the J gene lost 6 bases, with 7 bases spanning the gap. Germline V CDR1 and CDR2: DFQATT, SNEGSKA (reference sequence). As DNA, the CDR3 is TGCAGTGCTAGAGCCCGGCGCGAGCAGTACTTC. Translating it yields CSARARREQYF.

This chain joins TRBV10-1 and TRBJ1-2; tentatively, D is TRBD1 (5 bases). The CDR3 extends over 13 amino acids. Between the trimmed V and J ends, which lost 3 bases and 2 bases, there was a span of 7 bases. Germline CDR1 WNHNN, CDR2 SYGVQD (reference sequence). Here the CDR3 reads CASSDPGNYGYTF. The CDR3 coding sequence is TGCGCCAGCAGTGATCCAGGGAACTATGGCTACACCTTC.

The chain carries TRBV5-8 and TRBJ2-4, with TRBD2 identical over 11 bases. This CDR3 region has 19 residues. CDR1 and CDR2 (germline): SGHTS, YDEGEE. The V gene end was trimmed by 2 bases and the J gene end by 0 bases; junction bases not matched to a gene: 10. The DNA of the CDR3 is TGTGCCAGCAGCTTTCTAACTAGCGGGGGTGATATAGCCAAAAACATTCAGTACTTC. The encoded protein is CASSFLTSGGDIAKNIQYF.

This clone has a handful of counts. The V gene is TRBV6-6, the J gene TRBJ1-2, with a weak D call TRBD1 (5 bases). CDR1 and CDR2 from the germline V gene are MNHNY and SVGAGI (reference sequence). The CDR3 contains 13 residues. V dropped 6 bases and J dropped 4 bases, with 12 bases sitting between them. For the CDR3, the DNA is TGTGCCAGCAGCCCTTGGGGCGGCTATGGCTACACCTTC. It specifies CASSPWGGYGYTF.

The CDR3 DNA is TGCGCCAGCAGATCCGGGACAGGGGGACGGGATGAGCAGTTCTTC. Its translation: CASRSGTGGRDEQFF. The chain uses TRBV5-1 and TRBJ2-1; 11 nucleotides agree with TRBD1. Per the germline V gene, CDR1 is SGHRS and CDR2 is YFSETQ. The ends lost 5 bases at V and 8 bases at J; junction bases unmatched: 9. The CDR3 loop spans 15 amino acids.

The V and J genes are TRBV7-2 and TRBJ2-7; D is perhaps TRBD2 (6 bases). Germline V gene lookup returns CDR1 SGHTA and CDR2 FQGNSA. This CDR3 comprises 12 residues. Deletions cut 5 bases from V and 4 bases from J, with 9 bases between. The CDR3 loop reads CASSPGTYEQYF. CDR3 DNA sequence: TGTGCCAGCAGCCCCGGGACTTACGAGCAGTACTTC. Filled out from reference TRBV7-2 and TRBJ2-7, the complete variable domain reads GAGVSQSPSNKVTEKGKDVELRCDPISGHTALYWYRQSLGQGLEFLIYFQGNSAPDKSGLPSDRFSAERTGGSVSTLTIQRTQQEDSAVYLCASSPGTYEQYFGPGTRLTVT.

This chain connects TRBV2 to TRBJ1-1; unclear D gene. CDR1 and CDR2 from the germline V gene are SNHLY and FYNNEI. This CDR3 spans 14 amino acids. Trimming pared 2 bases from V and 2 bases from J, leaving 9 bases between. CDR3 sequence: CASSEYRKNTEAFF. As DNA, the CDR3 is TGTGCCAGCAGTGAATACCGAAAAAACACTGAAGCTTTCTTT.

The J gene is TRBJ2-1, the V gene TRBV9; 7 bases align to TRBD2. The CDR3 is 14 residues long. The ends lost 4 bases at V and 7 bases at J; junction bases unmatched: 8. Germline assignment: CDR1 SGDLS and CDR2 YYNGEE. The CDR3 sequence is CASSPSGGRNEQFF. The CDR3 DNA sequence: TGTGCCAGCAGCCCTTCCGGCGGGAGAAATGAGCAGTTCTTC.

V is TRBV4-1 and J is TRBJ2-3; D may be TRBD1 or TRBD2 (5 bases each). The CDR3 runs to 15 residues. V dropped 1 base and J dropped 2 bases, with 10 bases sitting between them. Germline lookup yields CDR1 MGHRA and CDR2 YSYEKL. The CDR3 region is CASSQGPGATDTQYF. CDR3 DNA: TGCGCCAGCAGCCAAGGGCCCGGGGCCACAGATACGCAGTATTTT.

CDR3 region: CASSSRDPPPSSYNEQFF. Here the CDR3 DNA reads TGTGCCAGCAGTAGCCGGGACCCTCCCCCGAGCTCCTACAATGAGCAGTTCTTC. The chain couples TRBV12-1 to TRBJ2-1. TRBV12-1 is a pseudogene segment. The CDR3 loop spans 18 amino acids.

The chain combines TRBV7-9 with TRBJ2-3; D possibly corresponds to TRBD2 (7 bases). The CDR3 runs to 18 residues. Germline lookup yields CDR1 SEHNR and CDR2 FQNEAQ (reference sequence). Trimming took off 9 bases at V and 3 bases at J, with 28 bases between the two ends. CDR3 coding DNA: TGTGCCAGACAAAAAATACGGGGGGCTGAAAGGTCGACAGATACGCAGTATTTT. Translating it yields CARQKIRGAERSTDTQYF.

There are a few counts of this clone. CDR3 nucleotide sequence: TGCGCCAGCAGCCCCCAACCGAGAAGGAACACTGAAGCTTTCTTT. It translates to CASSPQPRRNTEAFF. J is TRBJ1-1 and V is TRBV4-1, with D unresolved. With 4 bases removed from V and 1 base from J, the gap between germline ends came to 13 bases. The germline gives CDR1 MGHRA, CDR2 YSYEKL. This CDR3 contains 15 residues.

The rearrangement links TRBV27 to TRBJ2-7, with 7 positions matching TRBD2. Germline-derived CDR1 and CDR2 are MNHEY and SMNVEV (reference sequence). V dropped 3 bases and J dropped 1; count of bases not matched to a gene: 3. CDR3 length equals 14 residues. CDR3 sequence reads: CASSFWGGSYEQYF. The DNA for the CDR3 is TGTGCCAGCAGTTTTTGGGGGGGATCCTACGAGCAGTACTTC.

Notes on this clone: Additional DNA sequences in this sample encode the identical CDR3. The rearrangement joins TRBV5-1 to TRBJ1-4; D is possibly TRBD1 (5 bases). V was trimmed by 0 bases and J by 3 bases, leaving 9 bases between them. Germline CDR1 is SGHRS and CDR2 is YFSETQ. The CDR3 is made up of 15 amino acids. The CDR3 DNA follows: TGCGCCAGCAGCTTGGTGGGACGGGCTAATGAAAAACTGTTTTTT. Protein product: CASSLVGRANEKLFF.

V is TRBV29-1 and J is TRBJ2-7; D might be TRBD1 (5 bases). Germline lookup yields CDR1 SQVTM and CDR2 ANQGSEA. CDR3 size: 12 residues. The V and J ends lost 6 bases and 2 bases respectively, with 11 bases between them. This chain's CDR3 is CSVPGHAYEQYF. CDR3 coding DNA: TGCAGCGTCCCCGGACATGCCTACGAGCAGTACTTC.

The J gene is TRBJ1-1, the V gene TRBV10-3, with D hard to call. Deletions cut 6 bases from V and 1 base from J, with 9 bases between. The CDR3 length is 13 residues. Germline CDR1 and CDR2: ENHRY and SYGVKD. CDR3: CAISSDGNTEAFF. The CDR3 coding sequence is TGTGCCATCAGCTCGGACGGGAACACTGAAGCTTTCTTT.

The rearrangement links TRBV9 to TRBJ2-2; no firm D call. Deletions cut 5 bases from V and 4 bases from J, with 9 bases between. The CDR3 extends over 13 amino acids. From germline, CDR1 is SGDLS and CDR2 YYNGEE. The CDR3 protein is CASSVGVTGELFF. The CDR3 nucleotides read TGTGCCAGCAGTGTCGGAGTCACCGGGGAGCTGTTTTTT.

The chain recombines TRBV28 with TRBJ2-1; D gene unclear. CDR3 size: 11 residues. CDR1 MDHEN and CDR2 SYDVKM come from the germline V gene. The V end was cut by 5 bases, the J end by 9 bases, with 8 bases between. This chain's CDR3 is CASSTVGEQFF. CDR3 bases: TGTGCCAGCAGTACCGTAGGTGAGCAGTTCTTC.

This chain connects TRBV27 to TRBJ1-2, with TRBD1 as a possible D gene (5 bases). Germline V gene sequence: CDR1 MNHEY, CDR2 SMNVEV (reference sequence). V was cut by 8 bases and J by 11 bases, with 18 bases left in between. The CDR3 is 12 amino acids. The CDR3 nucleotides are TGTGCCAGCGGAAGAGGGGCTGAGGGGTACACCTTC. This encodes CASGRGAEGYTF.

This rearrangement joins TRBV19 to TRBJ2-1; D ambiguous. The CDR3 totals 14 residues. Germline loops: CDR1 LNHDA, CDR2 SQIVND (reference sequence). V lost 6 bases to trimming and J lost 0 bases, with 9 bases between them. This CDR3 reads CASRVAFSYNEQFF. Here the CDR3 DNA reads TGTGCCAGTAGGGTGGCATTCTCCTACAATGAGCAGTTCTTC.

The chain carries TRBV29-1 and TRBJ2-4; tentatively, D is TRBD2 (5 bases). Trimming took off 4 bases at V and 1 base at J, with 5 bases between the two ends. The CDR3 sequence is 12 residues long. Germline values: CDR1 SQVTM, CDR2 ANQGSEA. CDR3 bases: TGCAGCGTTGGGGAGGCCAAAAACATTCAGTACTTC. Protein product: CSVGEAKNIQYF.

The chain combines TRBV21-1 with TRBJ2-1; the listed D gene, TRBD2, was not tested against the DNA. TRBV21-1 is classified as a pseudogene. There are 10 residues in the CDR3. The CDR3 bases are TGTGCCAGCAGCATTTACGGGCAGTTCTTC. Its protein product is CASSIYGQFF.